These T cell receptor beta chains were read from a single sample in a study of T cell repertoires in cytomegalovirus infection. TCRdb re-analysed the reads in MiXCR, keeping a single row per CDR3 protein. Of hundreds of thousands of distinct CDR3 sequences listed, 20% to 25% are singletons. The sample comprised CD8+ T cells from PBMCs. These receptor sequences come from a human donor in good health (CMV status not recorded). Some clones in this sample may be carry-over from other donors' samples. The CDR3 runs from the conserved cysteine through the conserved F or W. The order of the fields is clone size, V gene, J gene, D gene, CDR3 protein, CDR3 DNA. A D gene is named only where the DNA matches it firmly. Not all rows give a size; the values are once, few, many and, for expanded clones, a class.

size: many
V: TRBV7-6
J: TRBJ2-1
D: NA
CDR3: CASSFTGGPGDEQFF
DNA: TGTGCCAGCAGCTTTACGGGGGGCCCAGGCGATGAGCAGTTCTTC

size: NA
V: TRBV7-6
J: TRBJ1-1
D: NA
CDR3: CASSLDHRVSGIEAFF
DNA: TGTGCCAGCAGCCTAGACCACAGGGTATCGGGCATTGAAGCTTTCTTT

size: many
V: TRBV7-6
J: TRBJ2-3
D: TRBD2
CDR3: CASSLEAGVRTDTQYF
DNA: TGTGCCAGCAGCTTAGAAGCGGGGGTTCGCACAGATACGCAGTATTTT

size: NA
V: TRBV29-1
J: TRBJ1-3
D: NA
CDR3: CSALDKSGNTIYF
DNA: TGCAGCGCCTTGGACAAGTCGGGAAACACCATATATTTT

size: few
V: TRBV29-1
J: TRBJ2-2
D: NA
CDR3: CSAEPGPIAGELFF
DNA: TGCAGCGCTGAACCGGGACCCATTGCCGGGGAGCTGTTTTTT

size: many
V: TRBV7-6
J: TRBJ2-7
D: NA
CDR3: CASSHPALYEQYF
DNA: TGTGCCAGCAGCCACCCAGCTTTGTACGAGCAGTACTTC

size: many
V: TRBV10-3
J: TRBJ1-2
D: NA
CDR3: CAINSDSNYGYTF
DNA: TGTGCCATCAACAGTGACAGCAACTATGGCTACACCTTC

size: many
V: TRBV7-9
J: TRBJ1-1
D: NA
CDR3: CASRPPRGPKTEAFF
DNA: TGTGCCAGCAGACCGCCCAGGGGCCCTAAGACTGAAGCTTTCTTT

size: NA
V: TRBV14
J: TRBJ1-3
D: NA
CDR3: CASSQGTPGNTIYF
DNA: TGTGCCAGCAGCCAAGGAACGCCTGGAAACACCATATATTTT

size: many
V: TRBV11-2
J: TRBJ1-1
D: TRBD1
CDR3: CASSPWHRGSYTEAFF
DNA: TGTGCCAGCAGCCCCTGGCACAGGGGGTCGTACACTGAAGCTTTCTTT

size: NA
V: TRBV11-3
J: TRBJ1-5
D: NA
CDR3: CASSLDHSQKGYCQPQHF
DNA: TGTGCCAGCAGCTTAGATCATTCTCAAAAGGGGTATTGTCAGCCCCAGCATTTT

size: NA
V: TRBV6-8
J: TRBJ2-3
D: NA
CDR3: CASSYLGGWTDSQYF
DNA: TGTGCCAGCAGTTACCTCGGGGGGTGGACAGATTCGCAGTATTTT

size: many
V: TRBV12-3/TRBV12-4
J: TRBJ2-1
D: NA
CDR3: CASSSGTGYNEQFF
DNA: TGTGCCAGCAGCTCCGGGACGGGATACAATGAGCAGTTCTTC

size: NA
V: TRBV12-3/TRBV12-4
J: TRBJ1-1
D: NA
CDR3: CASSFYGTEAFF
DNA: TGTGCCAGCAGCTTCTATGGGACTGAAGCTTTCTTT

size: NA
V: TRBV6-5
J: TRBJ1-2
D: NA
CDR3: CASSYSGGGYGYTF
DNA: TGTGCCAGCAGTTACTCCGGCGGTGGATATGGCTACACCTTC

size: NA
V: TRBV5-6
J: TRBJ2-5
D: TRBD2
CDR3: CASSFGFSGEFQETRYF
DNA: TGTGCCAGCAGCTTCGGTTTTAGCGGGGAGTTCCAAGAGACCCGGTACTTC

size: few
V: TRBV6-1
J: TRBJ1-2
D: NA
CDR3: CASSEIVGFYGYTF
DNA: TGTGCCAGCAGTGAAATCGTGGGGTTCTATGGCTACACCTTC

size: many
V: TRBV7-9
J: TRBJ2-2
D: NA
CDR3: CASSHAGTEDTGELFF
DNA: TGTGCCAGCAGCCACGCCGGGACCGAGGACACCGGGGAGCTGTTTTTT

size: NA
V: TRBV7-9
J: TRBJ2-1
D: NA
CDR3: CASSLGRNGDEQFF
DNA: TGTGCCAGCAGCTTAGGGAGGAACGGGGATGAGCAGTTCTTC

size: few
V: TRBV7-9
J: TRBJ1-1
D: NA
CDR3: CASSLGITGAFF
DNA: TGTGCCAGCAGCTTGGGGATAACGGGAGCTTTCTTT

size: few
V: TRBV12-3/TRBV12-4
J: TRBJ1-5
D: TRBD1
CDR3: CASTPRQGPDQPQHF
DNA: TGTGCCAGCACCCCCCGACAGGGCCCGGATCAGCCCCAGCATTTT

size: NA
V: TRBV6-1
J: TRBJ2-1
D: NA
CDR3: CASAGAGDEQFF
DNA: TGTGCCAGCGCAGGGGCCGGGGATGAGCAGTTCTTC

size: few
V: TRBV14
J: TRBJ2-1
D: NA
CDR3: CASSQVPAGEQFF
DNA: TGTGCCAGCAGCCAAGTTCCCGCCGGCGAGCAGTTCTTC

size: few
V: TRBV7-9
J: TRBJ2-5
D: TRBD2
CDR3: CASSIRGGLAQETQYF
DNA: TGTGCCAGCAGCATTAGGGGAGGACTAGCTCAAGAGACCCAGTACTTC

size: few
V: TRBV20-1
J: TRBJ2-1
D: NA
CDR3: CSARSPSESSYNEQFF
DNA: TGCAGTGCTAGATCTCCTTCCGAAAGCTCCTACAATGAGCAGTTCTTC